A few counts support the clone carrying this TCR beta chain. Its antigen is not known. Researchers used the Oncomine TCR Beta short-read assay to sequence DNA from cultured CD4+ T cells. MiXCR, run by TCRdb on the PCR reads, gives a single entry per CDR3 protein. The data hold roughly 15,000 distinct CDR3 sequences, with about 48% observed a single time. This entry is derived from a study of vaccination and CD4 T cells after COVID-19. Whole-study context: Four females and six males made up the convalescents, with two Hispanic. Samples after vaccination came a median around eleven weeks past dose two, ranging 14 to 241.

CDR1 and CDR2 from the germline V gene are KGHDR and SFDVKD. Germline trimming cut 5 bases from V and 7 bases from J; bases unmatched to any gene: 6. CDR3 length: 14 residues. Time point reported: late sampling 161 to 241 days after vaccination in three convalescent patients. As for treatment: approximately nine-day PBMC culture with coronavirus spike peptide pools or control peptides (ViraFEST assay). The input for sequencing was CD4+ T cells from blood, cultured in vitro, taken about 7 months after SARS-CoV-2 vaccination. This sequence joins TRBV24-1 and TRBJ2-1; 8 bases line up with TRBD2. The source of this sequence is a human donor who had recovered from COVID-19. The CDR3 here is CATSGPGGRNEQFF. DNA of the CDR3: TGTGCCACCAGTGGTCCGGGAGGGCGGAATGAGCAGTTCTTC.